A single sample is the source of the 8 T cell receptor beta chains below, sequenced in a study of blood T cells in healthy people across ages. The authors ran a second PCR of about 6 to 11 cycles using a sample-barcoded 5' primer and a J-beta primer mix. Via MiXCR, TCRdb re-called the 5' RACE reads, giving one row per CDR3 protein. The sample has over 600,000 distinct CDR3 sequences, 35% to 60% seen once. What was sequenced was blood. The receptors derive from an elderly man in good health.

Many counts were recorded for this clonotype. The chain is built from TRBV29-1 and TRBJ1-2; TRBD1 might be the D (5 bases). Germline CDR1 and CDR2: SQVTM and ANQGSEA. The V and J ends lost 0 bases and 4 bases respectively, with 12 bases between them. The CDR3 extends over 14 amino acids. CDR3 sequence reads: CSVEDWTRTYGYTF. As DNA, the CDR3 is TGCAGCGTTGAAGACTGGACAAGAACCTATGGCTACACCTTC.

There are a few counts of this clonotype. This chain connects TRBV20-1 to TRBJ2-1; 8 bases fit TRBD2. CDR1 is DFQATT, CDR2 SNEGSKA, per germline (reference sequence). V trimming: 3 bases; J trimming: 5 bases; junction bases outside the gene matches: 3. The CDR3 covers 13 residues. The CDR3 sequence is CSASSGTNNEQFF. Written as DNA, the CDR3 is TGCAGTGCTAGTAGCGGGACCAACAATGAGCAGTTCTTC.

The chain joins TRBV27 to TRBJ2-3; tentatively, D is TRBD1 (6 bases). Trimming took 5 bases from V and 2 from J, leaving 11 bases between them. The CDR3 sequence is 14 residues long. From germline, CDR1 is MNHEY and CDR2 SMNVEV (reference sequence). The CDR3 protein is CASSRWDNTDTQYF. The CDR3 DNA follows: TGTGCCAGCAGTCGTTGGGACAACACAGATACGCAGTATTTT.

This chain joins TRBV6-1 and TRBJ2-7; a possible D gene is TRBD1 (6 bases). From germline, CDR1 is MNHNS and CDR2 SASEGT. Trimming pared 7 bases from V and 0 bases from J, leaving 16 bases between. The CDR3 extends over 15 amino acids. The CDR3 loop reads CASISAGANSYEQYF. CDR3 bases: TGTGCCAGCATTTCAGCAGGGGCTAACTCCTACGAGCAGTACTTC.

This chain links TRBV25-1 with TRBJ1-1, with D maybe TRBD1 (5 bases). The germline gives CDR1 MGHDK, CDR2 SYGVNS. V was trimmed by 6 bases and J by 1 base, leaving 12 bases between them. CDR3 length equals 14 residues. The CDR3 DNA reads as TGTGCCAGCAGGGGGGGACCGGGGAACACTGAAGCTTTCTTT. Translated, it gives CASRGGPGNTEAFF.

The chain links TRBV9 to TRBJ2-4; D possibly uses TRBD1 or TRBD2 (5 bases each). V dropped 3 bases and J dropped 13 bases, with 20 bases sitting between them. Germline values: CDR1 SGDLS, CDR2 YYNGEE. This CDR3 has 14 residues. The CDR3 sequence: CASSAGPDIDEQYF. The CDR3 DNA reads as TGTGCCAGCAGCGCGGGGCCGGATATCGATGAGCAGTACTTC. The full variable domain, rest sourced from reference TRBV9 and TRBJ2-4, is DSGVTQTPKHLITATGQRVTLRCSPRSGDLSVYWYQQSLDQGLQFLIQYYNGEERAKGNILERFSAQQFPDLHSELNLSSLELGDSALYFCASSAGPDIDEQYFGAGTRLSVL.

The gene calls are TRBV15 and TRBJ2-1; the D is unclear. The germline V gene encodes CDR1 LNHNV and CDR2 YYDKDF (reference sequence). V was pared by 0 bases and J by 8 bases, with 26 bases between. This CDR3 comprises 19 residues. The CDR3 protein is CATSRDFSILAGTKDEQFF. As DNA, the CDR3 is TGTGCCACCAGCAGAGATTTTAGTATTTTGGCAGGTACTAAGGATGAGCAGTTCTTC.

The V call is TRBV7-8, the J call TRBJ2-1; no firm D call. V lost 7 bases and J 6 bases, leaving 7 bases between the germline ends. Germline V gene data show CDR1 as SGHVS and CDR2 as FQNEAQ. This CDR3 is built from 11 residues. This chain's CDR3 is CASTYSNEQFF. In nucleotides, the CDR3 is TGTGCCAGCACCTACTCCAATGAGCAGTTCTTC.